This note documents a single T cell receptor (beta chain) sequence. The data stem from a study of identical twins. TCRdb re-derived calls from the 5' RACE reads in MiXCR, one entry per CDR3 protein. This table has around 680,000 distinct CDR3 sequences, less than 10% appearing once. Losses at the gene ends were 1 base for V and 9 bases for J; bases not matched to a gene: 2. This CDR3 is built from 12 residues. Looked up from germline, CDR1 is MDHEN and CDR2 is SYDVKM. Another study also made use of these data, one on yellow fever vaccine responses in identical twins.

This TCR was recovered from a woman aged 18-35 years in good health. Sample: PBMCs. This chain uses TRBV28 with TRBJ1-1; 7 bases match TRBD1. CDR3 nucleotide sequence: TGTGCCAGCAGTTTATCGACAGGGAAAGCTTTCTTT. It yields the protein CASSLSTGKAFF.